A single sample gave rise to the 23 T cell receptor beta chains below, sequenced in a study of blood T cell repertoires in COVID-19. Using immunoSEQ multiplex PCR, the repertoire was profiled, and TCRdb retains in-frame clones only, with some absent. The table lists 100,000 to 150,000 clones, approximately 89% of them singletons. The sequenced sample was peripheral blood. The source is an older woman with acute or convalescent COVID-19.

The chain links TRBV5-4 to TRBJ1-2, with unresolved D. Germline CDR1 is SGHNT and CDR2 is YYREEE (reference sequence). The CDR3 runs 16 residues. The V gene lost 4 bases and the J gene lost 0 bases, with 16 bases spanning the gap. The CDR3 region is CASSRALEGSNYGYTF. Written as DNA, the CDR3 is TGTGCCAGCAGCCGAGCCTTGGAGGGTTCTAACTATGGCTACACCTTC.

Here the CDR3 reads CASSPKPPGHSMNTEAFF. In DNA form, the CDR3 reads TGTGCCAGCAGCCCCAAACCACCGGGACACTCAATGAACACTGAAGCTTTCTTT. This rearrangement joins TRBV7-2 to TRBJ1-1, with D possibly TRBD1 on 6 matching bases. The CDR3 extends over 18 amino acids. V shed 5 bases and J shed 0 bases, with 22 bases lying between them. From germline, CDR1 is SGHTA and CDR2 FQGNSA.

This clone occurred once. This rearrangement joins TRBV11-2 to TRBJ2-7; TRBD2 agrees at 8 bases. CDR3 size: 15 residues. Germline CDR1 is SGHAT and CDR2 is FQNNGV. V lost 2 bases, J lost 6 bases, and 9 bases stayed unmatched. The CDR3 loop is CASSLMGGTRPEQYV. The CDR3 nucleotides are TGTGCCAGCAGCTTAATGGGTGGGACTAGACCCGAGCAGTACGTC.

This sequence joins TRBV9 and TRBJ1-4; tentatively, D is TRBD1 (5 bases). Germline CDR1 and CDR2: SGDLS and YYNGEE. Trimming shortened V by 0 bases and J by 3 bases, and 12 bases separated the two germline ends. The length of the CDR3 is 16 residues. The DNA for the CDR3 is TGTGCCAGCAGCGTAGGAGGGACTAATTCTAATGAAAAACTGTTTTTT. This gives the protein CASSVGGTNSNEKLFF.

This clone has more than one count but fewer than ten. The rearrangement links TRBV19 to TRBJ1-2; 10 bases align to TRBD1. Looked up from germline, CDR1 is LNHDA and CDR2 is SQIVND (reference sequence). With V trimmed by 5 bases and J by 8 bases, 5 bases remained unmatched. The length of the CDR3 is 13 residues. The CDR3 sequence is CASSFGTGVGYTF. The CDR3 DNA is TGTGCCAGTAGTTTCGGGACAGGGGTCGGCTACACCTTC.

The chain carries TRBV15 and TRBJ1-3; a possible D gene is TRBD1 (5 bases). The V gene's germline CDR1 is LNHNV and CDR2 YYDKDF (reference sequence). V shed 0 bases and J shed 2 bases, with 11 bases lying between them. The CDR3 spans 16 residues. The CDR3 reads CATSRDGAGTGNTIYF. DNA for the CDR3: TGTGCCACCAGCAGAGATGGGGCAGGGACTGGAAACACCATATATTTT.

The chain links TRBV11-2 to TRBJ2-1, with TRBD2 identical over 7 bases. The CDR3 covers 15 residues. From germline, CDR1 is SGHAT and CDR2 FQNNGV. J gave up 7 bases and V 2 bases, and 8 bases lay outside the gene matches. The CDR3 DNA reads TGTGCCAGCAGCTTACAGGTCGGGGGGAGAAATGAGCAGTTCTTC. Translating it yields CASSLQVGGRNEQFF.

The chain recombines TRBV27 with TRBJ1-2; a weak D match, TRBD1 (5 bases). There are 13 residues in the CDR3. V gave up 2 bases and J gave up 6 bases, with 10 bases separating them. The V gene's germline CDR1 is MNHEY and CDR2 SMNVEV (reference sequence). The DNA for the CDR3 is TGTGCCAGCAGTTTAAATAGGGGTGATGGCTACACCTTC. Translating gives CASSLNRGDGYTF.

The rearrangement links TRBV10-1 to TRBJ2-3; a possible D gene is TRBD2 (5 bases). The CDR3 sequence is 14 residues long. CDR1 WNHNN and CDR2 SYGVQD come from the germline V gene (reference sequence). V was clipped by 5 bases and J by 6 bases, with 15 bases between them. CDR3 protein: CASSPTAVRDTQYF. The CDR3 nucleotides are TGCGCCAGCAGTCCCACAGCGGTACGGGATACGCAGTATTTT.

The gene calls are TRBV5-4 and TRBJ2-2, with TRBD1 matching 9 bases. V lost 0 bases, J lost 3 bases, and 0 bases stayed unmatched. The CDR3 length is 15 residues. Germline V gene data show CDR1 as SGHNT and CDR2 as YYREEE (reference sequence). The CDR3 region has the DNA TGTGCCAGCAGCTTGGGACAGGGGGACACCGGGGAGCTGTTTTTT. Translated: CASSLGQGDTGELFF. The entire variable domain, with the rest obtained from reference TRBV5-4 and TRBJ2-2, is as follows: ETGVTQSPTHLIKTRGQQVTLRCSSQSGHNTVSWYQQALGQGPQFIFQYYREEENGRGNFPPRFSGLQFPNYSSELNVNALELDDSALYLCASSLGQGDTGELFFGEGSRLTVL.

This clone appeared once. The chain combines TRBV7-6 with TRBJ2-7, with 13 bases lining up with TRBD2. The CDR3 is made up of 17 amino acids. Trimming at V came to 1 base and at J to 2 bases, leaving 5 bases not matched to a gene. The germline V gene encodes CDR1 SGHVS and CDR2 FNYEAQ. This chain's CDR3 is CASSLGTSGSFTYEQYF. The CDR3 coding sequence is TGTGCCAGCAGCTTAGGGACTAGCGGGAGTTTCACCTACGAGCAGTACTTC.

The chain joins TRBV10-2 to TRBJ2-2; D gene unclear. V dropped 2 bases and J dropped 4 bases, with 8 bases sitting between them. The CDR3 runs 14 residues. CDR1 and CDR2 from the germline V gene are WSHSY and SAAADI. The CDR3: CASSERSSTGELFF. CDR3 nucleotides: TGCGCCAGCAGTGAGCGTAGTAGCACCGGGGAGCTGTTTTTT.

The gene calls are TRBV29-1 and TRBJ1-2, with a possible D match to TRBD1 (5 bases). The ends were cut back, 5 bases at V and 3 bases at J, with 19 bases in the middle. Germline CDR1 reads SQVTM; CDR2 reads ANQGSEA. This CDR3 comprises 15 residues. The CDR3 DNA is TGCAGCGTTTCGGCCCTGGAAAGGACATACTATGGCTACACCTTC. Encoded protein: CSVSALERTYYGYTF.

The chain combines TRBV6-5 with TRBJ1-2, with D possibly matching TRBD1 (6 bases). Between the trimmed V and J ends, which lost 5 bases and 14 bases, there was a span of 21 bases. The CDR3 runs 13 residues. Germline V gene lookup returns CDR1 MNHEY and CDR2 SVGAGI. Here the CDR3 reads CASSRDTESQTTF. In DNA, the CDR3 is TGTGCCAGCAGTCGGGACACCGAATCCCAAACGACCTTC.

This chain joins TRBV6-5 and TRBJ1-2; 12 nucleotides match TRBD1. Germline assignment: CDR1 MNHEY and CDR2 SVGAGI. The CDR3 totals 14 residues. After removal of 4 bases from V and 8 bases from J, the junction contained 5 bases not matched to a gene. As DNA, the CDR3 is TGTGCCAGCAGTTGGGGACAGGGGGCGCGCGGCTACACCTTC. Translating gives CASSWGQGARGYTF.

The chain couples TRBV2 to TRBJ1-1; 8 bases fit TRBD1. Germline values: CDR1 SNHLY, CDR2 FYNNEI. This CDR3 has 15 amino acids. V gave up 8 bases and J gave up 3 bases; unmatched junction bases: 11. CDR3 in amino acids: CASHSTGGRYTEAFF. CDR3 nucleotide sequence: TGTGCCAGCCATTCTACAGGGGGAAGGTACACTGAAGCTTTCTTT. The full variable domain, rest sourced from reference TRBV2 and TRBJ1-1, is EPEVTQTPSHQVTQMGQEVILRCVPISNHLYFYWYRQILGQKVEFLVSFYNNEISEKSEIFDDQFSVERPDGSNFTLKIRSTKLEDSAMYFCASHSTGGRYTEAFFGQGTRLTVV.

This chain joins TRBV19 and TRBJ2-3; D might be TRBD2 (6 bases). The ends were cut back, 4 bases at V and 2 bases at J, with 10 bases in the middle. This CDR3 region has 14 residues. CDR1 is LNHDA and CDR2 is SQIVND in the germline V gene (reference sequence). The CDR3 nucleotides are TGTGCCAGTAGTACTGGACTAAACACAGATACGCAGTATTTT. Its translation is CASSTGLNTDTQYF.

The chain is built from TRBV7-9 and TRBJ2-1; 9 bases match TRBD2. The V segment lost 5 bases and the J segment 0 bases; nucleotides outside the gene matches: 5. The length of the CDR3 is 16 residues. Germline loops: CDR1 SEHNR, CDR2 FQNEAQ (reference sequence). CDR3 region: CASSTSGRTSYNEQFF. CDR3 coding DNA: TGTGCCAGCAGCACGAGCGGGAGGACCTCCTACAATGAGCAGTTCTTC.

The CDR3 region has the DNA TGTGCCAGCAGCTTAGTCGTCGAGCAGTTCTTC. Translation gives CASSLVVEQFF. This chain uses TRBV11-2 with TRBJ2-1; no clear D gene. V lost 1 base, J lost 10 bases, and 5 bases lay in between. CDR3 length: 11 amino acids. Germline lookup yields CDR1 SGHAT and CDR2 FQNNGV.

The CDR3 is CASRVRGHGNQPQHF. The DNA of the CDR3 is TGTGCCAGCAGAGTCAGGGGGCATGGCAATCAGCCCCAGCATTTT. V usage is TRBV27 and J usage is TRBJ1-5; 8 nucleotides agree with TRBD1. V lost 6 bases, J lost 2 bases, and 6 bases stayed unmatched. This CDR3 has 15 residues. CDR1 is MNHEY and CDR2 is SMNVEV in the germline V gene (reference sequence).

The chain recombines TRBV7-9 with TRBJ2-7; TRBD1 is a possible D gene (5 bases). Germline-derived CDR1 and CDR2 are SEHNR and FQNEAQ (reference sequence). V lost 5 bases and J lost 6, with 17 bases in between. This CDR3 has 14 residues. CDR3 sequence reads: CASSAGTKGIEQYF. The CDR3, as DNA: TGTGCCAGCAGCGCAGGCACCAAGGGGATCGAGCAGTACTTC.

This chain links TRBV28 with TRBJ1-6; the D is unclear. The V gene lost 4 bases and the J gene lost 15 bases, with 13 bases spanning the gap. The CDR3 extends over 12 amino acids. The germline gives CDR1 MDHEN, CDR2 SYDVKM. The CDR3 region has the DNA TGTGCCAGCAGTTCCTTAGACTCCTACCTCCACTTT. Its protein is CASSSLDSYLHF.

This sequence joins TRBV28 and TRBJ1-2; TRBD1 aligns across 7 bases. The V and J ends lost 11 bases and 4 bases, in that order; junction bases with no gene match: 7. The V gene's germline CDR1 is MDHEN and CDR2 SYDVKM. This CDR3 contains 12 residues. CDR3 nucleotides: TGTGCCGGCCGGGACAGCCTCTATGGCTACACCTTC. Translation: CAGRDSLYGYTF.